The rows below give T cell receptor beta chains drawn from one sample of a study of blood T cell repertoires in COVID-19. TCRdb's copy holds only in-frame clones and misses some; the assay was immunoSEQ multiplex PCR. Here the sample spans approximately 110,000 clones, about 85% being singletons. Sequencing was carried out using peripheral blood. The receptors originated from a human donor in a cohort sampled during active COVID-19. CDR3s include the opening cysteine and the closing phenylalanine or tryptophan. A D gene is named only where the DNA matches it firmly. Expanded clones get a size class; other rows say once, few or many, or leave the size out.

j_call clone_size d_call v_call cdr3_aa cdr3_nt
TRBJ2-1 - - TRBV28 CASRQGNEQFF TGTGCCAGCCGACAAGGCAATGAGCAGTTCTTC
TRBJ1-6 - TRBD1 TRBV14 CASSQTGQSPLHF TGTGCCAGCAGCCAGACAGGGCAATCACCCCTCCACTTT
TRBJ1-1 - TRBD1 TRBV7-9 CASSSDRAWEAFF TGTGCCAGCAGCTCCGACAGGGCATGGGAAGCTTTCTTT
TRBJ1-2 few - TRBV4-1 CASSQDRGYGYTF TGCGCCAGCAGCCAAGACCGAGGGTATGGCTACACCTTC
TRBJ2-7 - - TRBV6-2/TRBV6-3 CASSSLPGAEQYF TGTGCCAGCAGCTCCCTCCCGGGTGCGGAGCAGTACTTC
TRBJ2-1 - - TRBV12-3/TRBV12-4 CASSPDRNNEQFF TGTGCCAGCAGTCCGGACAGAAACAATGAGCAGTTCTTC
TRBJ2-1 - - TRBV25-1 CASSVLTGFQRYNEQFF TGTGCCAGCAGTGTGCTAACAGGGTTTCAGCGGTACAATGAGCAGTTCTTC
TRBJ1-2 once - TRBV25-1 CASSDGIHGYTF TGTGCCAGCAGTGACGGGATTCATGGCTACACCTTC
TRBJ1-6 - TRBD1 TRBV18 CASSNGQGSYNSPLHF TGTGCCAGCTCAAACGGACAGGGCTCCTATAATTCACCCCTCCACTTT
TRBJ2-2 - - TRBV6-5 CASKNLDANTGELFF TGTGCCAGCAAAAATCTAGACGCGAACACCGGGGAGCTGTTTTTT
TRBJ1-2 - - TRBV12-3/TRBV12-4 CASKTQGYYGYTF TGTGCCAGCAAGACTCAGGGGTACTATGGCTACACCTTC
TRBJ2-3 once TRBD2 TRBV9 CASRPPGLAGVDTQYF TGTGCCAGCAGACCACCGGGACTAGCGGGGGTTGATACGCAGTATTTT
TRBJ1-5 few - TRBV19 CASSSVVTQPQHF TGTGCCAGTAGTTCGGTGGTTACTCAGCCCCAGCATTTT
TRBJ1-1 - TRBD1 TRBV10-3 CAISGWDRPEAFF TGTGCCATCAGTGGCTGGGACAGACCTGAAGCTTTCTTT
TRBJ2-7 - - TRBV6-2/TRBV6-3 CASSYPAGSTSGEQYF TGTGCCAGCAGTTACCCGGCGGGCTCAACCTCCGGCGAGCAGTACTTC
TRBJ2-7 - - TRBV5-6 CASSLLGTSYEQYF TGTGCCAGCAGCTTGCTAGGGACATCCTACGAGCAGTACTTC
TRBJ2-1 - TRBD2 TRBV9 CASSERSGGDNEQFF TGTGCCAGCAGCGAACGTAGCGGGGGAGACAATGAGCAGTTCTTC
TRBJ2-2 - TRBD2 TRBV6-5 CAAGGTGAAGELFF TGTGCCGCGGGGGGCACAGGCGCCGCCGGGGAGCTGTTTTTT
TRBJ1-3 - - TRBV7-2 CASSEAGGNSGNTIYF TGTGCCAGCAGCGAAGCGGGTGGGAACTCTGGAAACACCATATATTTT
TRBJ1-1 few TRBD1 TRBV6-1 CASSATIQGEGTEAFF TGTGCCAGCAGTGCTACGATACAGGGGGAGGGGACTGAAGCTTTCTTT
TRBJ1-2 - - TRBV28 CASSLWGQVDGYTF TGTGCCAGCAGTTTATGGGGCCAGGTAGACGGCTACACCTTC
TRBJ1-1 - TRBD1 TRBV2 CASTETSTGKTEAFF TGTGCCAGCACCGAAACTTCGACAGGGAAGACTGAAGCTTTCTTT
TRBJ2-3 - - TRBV10-1 CASSETGEADTQYF TGCGCCAGCAGTGAAACAGGGGAGGCAGATACGCAGTATTTT
TRBJ1-4 - - TRBV27 CASSPDRSNEKLFF TGTGCCAGCAGCCCCGACAGGTCCAATGAAAAACTGTTTTTT
TRBJ2-1 - TRBD2 TRBV3-1/TRBV3-2 CASSQVWASGGRGNEQFF TGTGCCAGCAGCCAAGTCTGGGCTAGCGGGGGCCGGGGCAATGAGCAGTTCTTC
TRBJ1-2 once - TRBV6-6 CASSSRDIRGGGYTF TGTGCCAGCAGCTCCCGGGACATCCGGGGGGGTGGCTACACCTTC
TRBJ1-2 - TRBD1 TRBV3-1/TRBV3-2 CASSGGQGANGYTF TGTGCCAGCAGCGGGGGACAGGGGGCGAATGGCTACACCTTC
TRBJ1-2 few - TRBV4-3 CASSFYRDTDLAYTF TGCGCCAGCAGCTTCTACCGGGACACGGACCTGGCCTACACCTTC
TRBJ2-1 - TRBD2 TRBV6-4 CASRQLAGAPGEQFF TGTGCCAGCAGGCAACTAGCGGGGGCTCCTGGTGAGCAGTTCTTC
TRBJ2-1 - - TRBV19 CASKGPYNEQFF TGTGCCAGTAAGGGGCCTTACAATGAGCAGTTCTTC
TRBJ2-3 - TRBD1 TRBV9 CASSSPGQLFDTQYF TGTGCCAGCAGCTCTCCGGGACAGTTATTTGATACGCAGTATTTT
TRBJ2-2 - - TRBV5-5 CASSVTGSTGELFF TGTGCCAGCAGCGTCACAGGGTCCACCGGGGAGCTGTTTTTT
TRBJ2-7 - - TRBV21-1 CASSKVRVRSAWRYF TGTGCCAGCAGCAAAGTCAGGGTACGGAGTGCTTGGAGGTACTTC
TRBJ1-1 once TRBD1 TRBV6-5 CASRKTGDRGAFF TGTGCCAGCAGGAAGACAGGGGATAGAGGAGCTTTCTTT
TRBJ1-5 - - TRBV2 CASSEFPVQPQHF TGTGCCAGCAGTGAGTTCCCGGTCCAGCCCCAGCATTTT
TRBJ1-2 - TRBD1 TRBV5-1 CASSPDRGPGYTF TGCGCCAGCAGCCCGGACAGGGGACCTGGCTACACCTTC
TRBJ2-1 - - TRBV27 CASPRGGEQFF TGTGCCAGCCCAAGGGGGGGAGAGCAGTTCTTC
TRBJ2-3 - TRBD2 TRBV5-1 CASLAGGSSTDTQYF TGCGCCAGCTTAGCGGGGGGCTCAAGCACAGATACGCAGTATTTT
TRBJ2-5 - TRBD1 TRBV5-1 CASSLPGQGWKTQYF TGCGCCAGCAGCCTACCGGGACAGGGGTGGAAGACCCAGTACTTC
TRBJ1-1 - - TRBV2 CASHENSARTEAFF TGTGCCAGCCACGAGAATTCAGCGAGAACTGAAGCTTTCTTT
TRBJ2-1 - TRBD2 TRBV10-3 CAISEGSGGYNEQFF TGTGCCATCTCCGAGGGAAGCGGGGGGTACAATGAGCAGTTCTTC
TRBJ1-1 few TRBD1 TRBV6-5 CASSNGQGAEAFF TGTGCCAGCAGTAACGGACAGGGGGCTGAAGCTTTCTTT
TRBJ2-3 - - TRBV6-1 CASSERRAGDTQYF TGTGCCAGCAGTGAACGGAGGGCAGGAGATACGCAGTATTTT
TRBJ2-3 - TRBD2 TRBV5-5 CASITSGGPRDTQYF TGTGCCAGCATAACTAGCGGGGGGCCCAGGGATACGCAGTATTTT
TRBJ1-3 - TRBD1 TRBV5-6 CASSLGPGQRGNTIYF TGTGCCAGCAGCTTGGGGCCGGGACAGCGGGGAAACACCATATATTTT
TRBJ2-6 - TRBD1 TRBV4-2 CASSQGGQGPWGANVLTF TGTGCCAGCAGCCAAGGGGGACAGGGCCCATGGGGGGCCAACGTCCTGACTTTC
TRBJ1-1 - - TRBV7-2 CASSPIGQKNTEAFF TGTGCCAGCAGCCCGATAGGACAGAAGAACACTGAAGCTTTCTTT
TRBJ2-2 - TRBD1 TRBV6-2/TRBV6-3 CASSPDRAGNTGELFF TGTGCCAGCAGTCCAGACAGGGCTGGGAACACCGGGGAGCTGTTTTTT
TRBJ1-1 - - TRBV6-5 CASSRDKMNTEAFF TGTGCCAGCTCTAGGGACAAAATGAACACTGAAGCTTTCTTT
TRBJ1-1 - - TRBV14 CASSQESGGARGFAEAFF TGTGCCAGCAGCCAAGAGAGCGGTGGGGCGCGGGGTTTCGCTGAAGCTTTCTTT
TRBJ2-6 - - TRBV6-5 CASSYSWGAGANVLTF TGTGCCAGCAGTTACTCATGGGGGGCTGGGGCCAACGTCCTGACTTTC
TRBJ2-1 - TRBD2 TRBV19 CASSIDRLAGIYNEQFF TGTGCCAGTAGTATAGATAGACTAGCGGGGATTTACAATGAGCAGTTCTTC
TRBJ1-4 - - TRBV19 CASCGRVCEKLFF TGTGCCAGTTGCGGCAGGGTATGCGAAAAACTGTTTTTT
TRBJ1-1 - - TRBV9 CASSVVPTTVNTEAFF TGTGCCAGCAGCGTAGTCCCCACGACAGTGAACACTGAAGCTTTCTTT